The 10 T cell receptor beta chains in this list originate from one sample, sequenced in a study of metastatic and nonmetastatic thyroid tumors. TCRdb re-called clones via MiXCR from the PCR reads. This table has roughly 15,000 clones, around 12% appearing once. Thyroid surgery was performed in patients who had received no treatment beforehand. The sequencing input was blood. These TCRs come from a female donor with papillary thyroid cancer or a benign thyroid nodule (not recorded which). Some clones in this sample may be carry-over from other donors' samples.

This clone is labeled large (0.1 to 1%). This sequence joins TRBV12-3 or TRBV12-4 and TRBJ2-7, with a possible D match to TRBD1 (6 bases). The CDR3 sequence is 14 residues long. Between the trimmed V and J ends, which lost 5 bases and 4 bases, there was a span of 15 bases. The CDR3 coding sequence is TGTGCCAGCAGTCCCTACCCAGGGGAGTACGAGCAGTACTTC. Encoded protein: CASSPYPGEYEQYF.

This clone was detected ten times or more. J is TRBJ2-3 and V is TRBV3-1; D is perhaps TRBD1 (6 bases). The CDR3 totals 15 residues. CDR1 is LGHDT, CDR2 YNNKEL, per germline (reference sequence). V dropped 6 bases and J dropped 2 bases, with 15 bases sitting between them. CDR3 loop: CASRQQGSTTDTQYF. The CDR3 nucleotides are TGTGCCAGCAGGCAACAGGGCTCGACCACAGATACGCAGTATTTT.

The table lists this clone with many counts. The CDR3 sequence is CASSPRTGSNTEAFF. The CDR3 DNA sequence: TGTGCCAGCAGCCCTCGGACAGGGTCGAACACTGAAGCTTTCTTT. The rearrangement joins TRBV9 to TRBJ1-1; TRBD1 aligns across 8 bases. Germline trimming cut 4 bases from V and 1 base from J; bases unmatched to any gene: 6. Germline CDR1 reads SGDLS; CDR2 reads YYNGEE. The CDR3 consists of 15 residues.

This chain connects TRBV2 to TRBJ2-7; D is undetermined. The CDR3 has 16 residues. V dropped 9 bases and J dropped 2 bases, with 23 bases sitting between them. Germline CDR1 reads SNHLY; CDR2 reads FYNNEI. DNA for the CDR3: TGTGCCAGTAGTTCAGCCCTTTCAGGAGTTCCCTACGAGCAGTACTTC. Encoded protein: CASSSALSGVPYEQYF.

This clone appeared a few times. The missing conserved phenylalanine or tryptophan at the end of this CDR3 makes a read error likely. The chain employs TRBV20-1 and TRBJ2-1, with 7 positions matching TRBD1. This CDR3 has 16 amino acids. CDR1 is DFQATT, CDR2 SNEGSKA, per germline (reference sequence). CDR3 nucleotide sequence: TGCAGTTCTAGAGATCCGACAGGGAGCTCCTACAATGAGCAGTTCTCC. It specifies CSSRDPTGSSYNEQFS.

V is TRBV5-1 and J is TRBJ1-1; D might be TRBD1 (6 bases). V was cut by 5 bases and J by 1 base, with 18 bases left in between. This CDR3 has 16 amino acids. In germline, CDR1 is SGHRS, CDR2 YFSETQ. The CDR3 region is CASSLSGVGWNTEAFF. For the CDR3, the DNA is TGCGCCAGCAGTTTGTCAGGGGTGGGCTGGAACACTGAAGCTTTCTTT.

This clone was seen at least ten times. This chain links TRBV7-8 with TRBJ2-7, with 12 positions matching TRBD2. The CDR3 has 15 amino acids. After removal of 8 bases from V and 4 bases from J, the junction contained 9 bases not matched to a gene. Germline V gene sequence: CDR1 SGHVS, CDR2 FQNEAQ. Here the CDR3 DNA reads TGTGCCAGCTACCGAACTAGCGGGGGGTTGTACGAGCAGTACTTC. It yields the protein CASYRTSGGLYEQYF. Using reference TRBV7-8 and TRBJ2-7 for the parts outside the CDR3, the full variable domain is GAGVSQSPRYKVAKRGQDVALRCDPISGHVSLFWYQQALGQGPEFLTYFQNEAQLDKSGLPSDRFFAERPEGSVSTLKIQRTQQEDSAVYLCASYRTSGGLYEQYFGPGTRLTVT.

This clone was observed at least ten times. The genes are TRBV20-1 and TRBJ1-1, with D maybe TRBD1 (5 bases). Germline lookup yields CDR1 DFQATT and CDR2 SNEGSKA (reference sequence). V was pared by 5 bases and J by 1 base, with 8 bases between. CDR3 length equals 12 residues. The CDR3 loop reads CSALGPNTEAFF. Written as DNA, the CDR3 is TGCAGTGCTCTGGGGCCGAACACTGAAGCTTTCTTT.

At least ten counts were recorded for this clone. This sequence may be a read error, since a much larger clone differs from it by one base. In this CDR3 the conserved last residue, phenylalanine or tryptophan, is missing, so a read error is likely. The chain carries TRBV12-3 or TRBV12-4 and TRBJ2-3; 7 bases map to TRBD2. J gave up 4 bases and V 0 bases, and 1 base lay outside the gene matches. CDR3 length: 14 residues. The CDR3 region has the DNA TGTGCCAGCAGTTTAGCGGGAGGGGCAGATACGCAGTATCTT. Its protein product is CASSLAGGADTQYL.

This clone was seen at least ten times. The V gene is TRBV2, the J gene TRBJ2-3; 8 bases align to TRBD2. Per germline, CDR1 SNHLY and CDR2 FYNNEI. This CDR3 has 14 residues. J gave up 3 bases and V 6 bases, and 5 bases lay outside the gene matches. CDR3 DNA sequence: TGTGCCAGCAGACCAACGGGGGGGACAGATACGCAGTATTTT. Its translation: CASRPTGGTDTQYF. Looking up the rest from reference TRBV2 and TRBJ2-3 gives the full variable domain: EPEVTQTPSHQVTQMGQEVILRCVPISNHLYFYWYRQILGQKVEFLVSFYNNEISEKSEIFDDQFSVERPDGSNFTLKIRSTKLEDSAMYFCASRPTGGTDTQYFGPGTRLTVL.